The clone carrying this TCR beta chain showed up just a few times. This specimen comes from a study of blood T cells in healthy people across ages. The V gene's germline CDR1 is SGHTA and CDR2 FQGNSA. This CDR3 comprises 16 residues. The ends were cut back, 1 base at V and 4 bases at J, with 16 bases in the middle. PCR was performed a second time for about 6 to 12 cycles using a sample-barcoded 5' primer and a J-beta primer mix. TCRdb processed the 5' RACE reads anew with MiXCR; each CDR3 protein has one entry. The sample comprises about 630,000 distinct CDR3 sequences, approximately 21% of which are singletons, and roughly 3.7% rests with the top ten.

The gene calls are TRBV7-2 and TRBJ2-5; TRBD2 is a possible D gene (5 bases). The sequencing input was blood. The TCR originated in a man in his 70s in good health. CDR3 DNA: TGTGCCAGCAGCTTAGTAGACTACCCCCTTGTAGAGACCCAGTACTTC. It yields the protein CASSLVDYPLVETQYF.